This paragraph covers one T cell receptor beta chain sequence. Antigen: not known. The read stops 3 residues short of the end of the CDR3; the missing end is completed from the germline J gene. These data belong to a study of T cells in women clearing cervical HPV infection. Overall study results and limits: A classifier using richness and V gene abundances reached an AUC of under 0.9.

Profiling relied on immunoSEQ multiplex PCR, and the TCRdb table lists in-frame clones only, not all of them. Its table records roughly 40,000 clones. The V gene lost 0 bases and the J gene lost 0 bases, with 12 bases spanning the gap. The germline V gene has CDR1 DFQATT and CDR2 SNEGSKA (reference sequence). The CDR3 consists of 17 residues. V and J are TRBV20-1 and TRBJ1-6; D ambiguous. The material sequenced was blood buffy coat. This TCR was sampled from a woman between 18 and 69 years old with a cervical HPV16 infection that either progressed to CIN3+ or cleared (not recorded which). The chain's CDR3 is CSARDPAESSYNSPLHF. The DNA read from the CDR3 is TGCAGTGCTAGAGACCCTGCGGAGAGCTCCTATAATTCACCC.